The clone carrying this TCR beta chain was found a few times. What it recognizes is unknown. Trimming shortened V by 1 base and J by 7 bases, and 7 bases separated the two germline ends. Germline V CDR1 and CDR2: SGHDN, FVKESK. This CDR3 has 12 amino acids. Two oligonucleotides, mixed equimolar, formed the beta constant-region primer covering TRBC1 and TRBC2. Ligated cDNA was amplified by four rounds of PCR with nested alpha and beta constant-region primers and SP2. TCRdb re-called the UMI-ligation and nested PCR reads with MiXCR, one entry per CDR3 protein. The sample has under 150,000 distinct CDR3 sequences, about 20% seen once. This entry is derived from a study of naive and memory T cell subsets. General study points: Naive repertoires, especially CD8, held a few larger clonotypes, possibly memory cells re-expressing CD45RA.

The specimen sequenced was naive CD8+ T cells from blood. The rearrangement links TRBV14 to TRBJ1-1, with D uncertain. The source is a human donor in good health. CDR3 sequence (DNA): TGTGCCAGCAGCCAAGGCGCTTTTGAAGCTTTCTTT. Translating gives CASSQGAFEAFF.